This TCR beta chain was identified in a study of blood T cell repertoires in COVID-19. Study-wide background: From T cells, B-cell-depleted T cells, or PBMCs came the material, which was cDNA or gDNA.

Some clones are missing from TCRdb's copy, which holds only in-frame ones; the method was immunoSEQ multiplex PCR. Counted here are 210,000 or so clones, approximately 81% occurring once; the ten biggest clones make up around 8.9%. The germline gives CDR1 MDHEN, CDR2 SYDVKM. Trimming removed 5 bases from V and 7 bases from J, with 20 bases in between. This CDR3 spans 15 amino acids. The chain joins TRBV28 to TRBJ2-5, with TRBD1 as a possible D gene (5 bases). Material for sequencing was PBMCs or T cells enriched from blood (not recorded which). The sequence came from a woman in her 50s with acute COVID-19. CDR3: CASSPPGGAQWTQYF. The CDR3 DNA reads as TGTGCCAGCAGTCCGCCCGGTGGGGCCCAGTGGACCCAGTACTTC.